The source of this T cell receptor (beta chain) is a study of shared clonotypes between healthy human individuals. Study-wide results and caveats: About 5% of naive CD4 clonotypes were shared across four donors. There were few donors, and this limited the genetic and exposure-history diversity represented.

CD8 cells regarded as naive lacked CD45RO, were positively chosen for CCR7, and omitted terminally differentiated effector memory CD45RA+ cells. Regarding this clone: Its antigen is not identified.

The authors split each subset's genomic DNA evenly across several immunoSEQ plates. The repertoire was sequenced with immunoSEQ multiplex PCR; TCRdb's copy has only in-frame clones and lacks some. Here the sample spans around 2,000,000 clones, about 95% being singletons. Germline V CDR1 and CDR2: SGHNT, YYREEE (reference sequence). The ends lost 4 bases at V and 2 bases at J; junction bases unmatched: 2. The CDR3 runs to 13 residues. The source of this sequence is a man between 18 and 35 years old in good health. The sample taken for sequencing was naive CD8+ T cells sorted from blood. This chain uses TRBV5-4 with TRBJ2-7, with TRBD1 matching 8 bases. CDR3 DNA sequence: TGTGCCAGCAGCGGGGGACAGGCCTACGAGCAGTACTTC. It codes for CASSGGQAYEQYF. Supplemented by reference TRBV5-4 and TRBJ2-7, the full variable domain reads ETGVTQSPTHLIKTRGQQVTLRCSSQSGHNTVSWYQQALGQGPQFIFQYYREEENGRGNFPPRFSGLQFPNYSSELNVNALELDDSALYLCASSGGQAYEQYFGPGTRLTVT.